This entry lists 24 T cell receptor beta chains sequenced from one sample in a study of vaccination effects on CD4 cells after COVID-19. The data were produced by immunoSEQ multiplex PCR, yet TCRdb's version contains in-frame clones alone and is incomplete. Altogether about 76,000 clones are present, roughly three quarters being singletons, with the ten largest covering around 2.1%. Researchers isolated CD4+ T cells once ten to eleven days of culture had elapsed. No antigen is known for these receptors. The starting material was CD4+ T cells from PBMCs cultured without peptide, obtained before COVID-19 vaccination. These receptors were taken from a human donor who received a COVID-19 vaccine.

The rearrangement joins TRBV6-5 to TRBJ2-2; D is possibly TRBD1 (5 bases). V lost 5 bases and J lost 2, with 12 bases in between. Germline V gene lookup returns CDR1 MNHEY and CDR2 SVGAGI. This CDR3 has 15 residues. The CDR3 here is CASSQGLLNTGELFF. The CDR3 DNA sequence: TGTGCCAGCAGTCAGGGCTTACTAAACACCGGGGAGCTGTTTTTT.

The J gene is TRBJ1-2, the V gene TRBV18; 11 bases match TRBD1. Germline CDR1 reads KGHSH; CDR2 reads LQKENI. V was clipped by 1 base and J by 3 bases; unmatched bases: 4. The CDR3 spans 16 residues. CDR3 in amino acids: CASSPLRGQGDYGYTF. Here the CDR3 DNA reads TGTGCCAGCTCACCACTAAGGGGACAGGGGGACTATGGCTACACCTTC.

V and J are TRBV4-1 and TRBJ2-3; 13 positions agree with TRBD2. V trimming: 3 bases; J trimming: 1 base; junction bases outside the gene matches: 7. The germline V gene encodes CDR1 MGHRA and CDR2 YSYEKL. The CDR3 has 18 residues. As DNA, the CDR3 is TGCGCCAGCAGCCAGGGACTAGCGGGGATCCTCGGCACAGATACGCAGTATTTT. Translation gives CASSQGLAGILGTDTQYF.

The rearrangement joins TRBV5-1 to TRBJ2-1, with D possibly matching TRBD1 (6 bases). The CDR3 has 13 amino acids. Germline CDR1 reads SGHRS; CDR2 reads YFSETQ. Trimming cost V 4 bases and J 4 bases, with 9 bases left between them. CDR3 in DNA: TGCGCCAGCAGCGACGGACAGTACAATGAGCAGTTCTTC. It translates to CASSDGQYNEQFF.

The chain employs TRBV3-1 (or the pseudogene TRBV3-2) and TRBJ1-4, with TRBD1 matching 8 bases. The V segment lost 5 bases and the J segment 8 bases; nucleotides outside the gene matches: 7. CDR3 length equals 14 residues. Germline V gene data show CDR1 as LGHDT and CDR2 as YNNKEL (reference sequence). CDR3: CASSRGQVWEKLFF. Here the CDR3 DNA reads TGTGCCAGCAGCAGGGGACAGGTCTGGGAAAAACTGTTTTTT.

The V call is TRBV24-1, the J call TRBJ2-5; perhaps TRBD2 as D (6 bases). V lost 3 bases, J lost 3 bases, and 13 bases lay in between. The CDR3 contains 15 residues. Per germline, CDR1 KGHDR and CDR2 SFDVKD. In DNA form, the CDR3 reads TGTGCCACCAGTGATATGAGAGGAGGGAAAGAGACCCAGTACTTC. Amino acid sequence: CATSDMRGGKETQYF.

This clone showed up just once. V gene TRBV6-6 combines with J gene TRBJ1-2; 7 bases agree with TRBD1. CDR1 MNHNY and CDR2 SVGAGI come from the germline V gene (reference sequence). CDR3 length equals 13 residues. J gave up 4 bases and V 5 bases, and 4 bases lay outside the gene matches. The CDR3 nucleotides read TGTGCCAGCAGTACGAGGACAGGCTATGGCTACACCTTC. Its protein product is CASSTRTGYGYTF.

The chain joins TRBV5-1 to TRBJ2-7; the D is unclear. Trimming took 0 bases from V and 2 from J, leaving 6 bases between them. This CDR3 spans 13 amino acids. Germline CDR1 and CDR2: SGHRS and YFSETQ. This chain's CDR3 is CASSLGSTYEQYV. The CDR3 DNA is TGCGCCAGCAGCTTGGGTTCGACCTACGAGCAGTACGTC.

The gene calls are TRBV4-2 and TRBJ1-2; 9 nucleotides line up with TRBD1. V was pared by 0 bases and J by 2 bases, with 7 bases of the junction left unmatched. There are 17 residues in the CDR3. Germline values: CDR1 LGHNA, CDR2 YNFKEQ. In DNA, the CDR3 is TGTGCCAGCAGCCAAGAGAACAAACAGGGGGCAAACTATGGCTACACCTTC. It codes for CASSQENKQGANYGYTF.

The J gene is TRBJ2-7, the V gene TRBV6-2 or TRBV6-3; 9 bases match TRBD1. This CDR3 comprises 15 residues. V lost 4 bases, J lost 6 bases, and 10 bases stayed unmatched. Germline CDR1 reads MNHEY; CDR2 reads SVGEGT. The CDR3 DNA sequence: TGTGCCAGCAGTTTTACCGGGACAGGGTCGTTCGAGCAGTACGTC. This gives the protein CASSFTGTGSFEQYV.

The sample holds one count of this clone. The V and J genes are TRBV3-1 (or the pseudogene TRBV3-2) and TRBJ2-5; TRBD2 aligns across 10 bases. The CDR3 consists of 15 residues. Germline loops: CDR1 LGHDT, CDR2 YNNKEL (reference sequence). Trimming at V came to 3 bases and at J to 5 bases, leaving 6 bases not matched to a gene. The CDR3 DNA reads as TGTGCCAGCAGCCATGTAGCGGGGGGTCGGGAGACCCAGTACTTC. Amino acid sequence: CASSHVAGGRETQYF.

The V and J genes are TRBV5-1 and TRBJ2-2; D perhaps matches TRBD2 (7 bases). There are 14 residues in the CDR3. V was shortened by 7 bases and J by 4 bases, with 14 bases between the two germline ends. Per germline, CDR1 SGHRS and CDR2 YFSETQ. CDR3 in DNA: TGCGCCAGCGGCCGGGGGGCAAGCACCGGGGAGCTGTTTTTT. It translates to CASGRGASTGELFF.

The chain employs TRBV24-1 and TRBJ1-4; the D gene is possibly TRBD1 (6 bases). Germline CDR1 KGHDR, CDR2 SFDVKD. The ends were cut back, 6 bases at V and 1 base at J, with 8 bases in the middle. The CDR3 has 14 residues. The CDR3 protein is CATSRGGTNEKLFF. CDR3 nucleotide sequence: TGTGCCACCAGTCGAGGGGGAACTAATGAAAAACTGTTTTTT.

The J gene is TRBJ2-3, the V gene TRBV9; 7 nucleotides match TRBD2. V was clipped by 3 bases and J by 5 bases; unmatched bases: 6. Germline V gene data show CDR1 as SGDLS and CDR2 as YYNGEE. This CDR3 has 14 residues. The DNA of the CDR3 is TGTGCCAGCAGCGAAAGCGGGGAGGGAGATACGCAGTATTTT. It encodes CASSESGEGDTQYF.

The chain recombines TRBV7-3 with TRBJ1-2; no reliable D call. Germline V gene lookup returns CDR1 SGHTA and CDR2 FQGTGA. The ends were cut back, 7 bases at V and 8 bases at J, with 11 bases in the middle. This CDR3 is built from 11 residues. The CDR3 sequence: CASTPRCGYTF. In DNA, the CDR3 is TGTGCCAGCACCCCTAGATGCGGCTACACCTTC.

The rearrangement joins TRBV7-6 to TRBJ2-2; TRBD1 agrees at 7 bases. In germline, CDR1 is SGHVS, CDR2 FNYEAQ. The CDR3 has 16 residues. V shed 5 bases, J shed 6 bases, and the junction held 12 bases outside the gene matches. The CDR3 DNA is TGTGCCAGCAGCACACAGCAGGGGGATATGGCCGGGGAGCTGTTTTTT. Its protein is CASSTQQGDMAGELFF.

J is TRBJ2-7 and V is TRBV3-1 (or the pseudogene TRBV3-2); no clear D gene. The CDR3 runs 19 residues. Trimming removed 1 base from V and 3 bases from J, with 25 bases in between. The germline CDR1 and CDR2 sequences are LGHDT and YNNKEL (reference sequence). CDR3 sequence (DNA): TGTGCCAGCAGCCAAGCTAAACGGTCCTCTTACTATCAATACTACGAGCAGTACGTC. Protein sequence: CASSQAKRSSYYQYYEQYV.

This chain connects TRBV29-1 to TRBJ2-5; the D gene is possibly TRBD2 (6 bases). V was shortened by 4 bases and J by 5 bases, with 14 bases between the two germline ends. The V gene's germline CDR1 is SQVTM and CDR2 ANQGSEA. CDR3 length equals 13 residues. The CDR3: CSVGGDPGETQYF. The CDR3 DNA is TGCAGCGTTGGGGGGGACCCGGGGGAGACCCAGTACTTC.

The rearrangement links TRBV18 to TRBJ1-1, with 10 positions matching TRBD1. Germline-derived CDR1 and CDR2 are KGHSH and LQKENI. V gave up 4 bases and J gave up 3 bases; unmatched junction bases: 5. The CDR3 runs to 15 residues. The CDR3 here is CASSRTGGSDTEAFF. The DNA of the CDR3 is TGTGCCAGCTCACGGACAGGGGGTTCGGACACTGAAGCTTTCTTT.

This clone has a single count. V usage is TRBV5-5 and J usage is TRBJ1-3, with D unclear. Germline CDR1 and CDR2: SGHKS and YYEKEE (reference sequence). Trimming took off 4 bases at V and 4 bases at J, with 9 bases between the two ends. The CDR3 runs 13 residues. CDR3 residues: CASSLGYGNTIYF. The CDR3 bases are TGTGCCAGCAGCCTCGGTTACGGAAACACCATATATTTT. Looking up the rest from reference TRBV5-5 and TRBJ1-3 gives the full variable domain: DAGVTQSPTHLIKTRGQQVTLRCSPISGHKSVSWYQQVLGQGPQFIFQYYEKEERGRGNFPDRFSARQFPNYSSELNVNALLLGDSALYLCASSLGYGNTIYFGEGSWLTVV.

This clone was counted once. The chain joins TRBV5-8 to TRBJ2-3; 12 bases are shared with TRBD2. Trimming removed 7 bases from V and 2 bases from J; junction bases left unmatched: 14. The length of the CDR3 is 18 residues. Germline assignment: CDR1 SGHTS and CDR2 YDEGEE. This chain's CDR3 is CASPSALAGGSTTDTQYF. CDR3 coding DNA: TGTGCCAGCCCTTCGGCCCTAGCGGGGGGGAGTACCACAGATACGCAGTATTTT.

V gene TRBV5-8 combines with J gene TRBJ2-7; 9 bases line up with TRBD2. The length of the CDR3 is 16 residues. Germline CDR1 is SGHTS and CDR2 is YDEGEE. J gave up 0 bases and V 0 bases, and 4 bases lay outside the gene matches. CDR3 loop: CASSLGRRGGSYEQYV. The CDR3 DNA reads TGTGCCAGCAGCTTGGGACGGCGGGGGGGCTCCTACGAGCAGTACGTC.

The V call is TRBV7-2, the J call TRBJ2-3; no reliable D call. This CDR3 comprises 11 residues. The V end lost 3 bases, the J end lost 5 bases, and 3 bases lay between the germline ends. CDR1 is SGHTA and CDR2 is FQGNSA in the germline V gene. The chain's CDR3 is CASSFLDTQYF. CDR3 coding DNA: TGTGCCAGCAGCTTTTTAGATACGCAGTATTTT.

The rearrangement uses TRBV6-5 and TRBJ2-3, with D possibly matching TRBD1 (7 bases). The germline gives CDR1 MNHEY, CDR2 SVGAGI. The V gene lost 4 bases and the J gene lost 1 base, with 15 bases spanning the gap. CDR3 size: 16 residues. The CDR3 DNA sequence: TGTGCCAGCAGTTCCCAGGGGGGCCAGGGCACAGATACGCAGTATTTT. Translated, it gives CASSSQGGQGTDTQYF.